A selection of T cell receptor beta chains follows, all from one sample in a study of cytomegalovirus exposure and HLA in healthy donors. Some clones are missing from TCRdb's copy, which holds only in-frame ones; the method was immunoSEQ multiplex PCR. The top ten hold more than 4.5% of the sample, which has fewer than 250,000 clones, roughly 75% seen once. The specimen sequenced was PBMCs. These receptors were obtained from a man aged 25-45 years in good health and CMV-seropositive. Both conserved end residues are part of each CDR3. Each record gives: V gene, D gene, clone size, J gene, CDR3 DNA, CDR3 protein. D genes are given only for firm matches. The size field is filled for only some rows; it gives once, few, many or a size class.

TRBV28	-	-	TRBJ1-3	TGTGCCAGCAGTTTACCCATAGGGGGGGGTGGAAACACCATATATTTT	CASSLPIGGGGNTIYF
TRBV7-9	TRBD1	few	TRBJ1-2	TGTGCCAGCAGCTTAGAGGGACAGGGGGAGTTCTATGGCTACACCTTC	CASSLEGQGEFYGYTF
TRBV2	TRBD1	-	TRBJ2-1	TGTGCCAGCAGTGAGAGGACAGGGGGCTACAATGAGCAGTTCTTC	CASSERTGGYNEQFF
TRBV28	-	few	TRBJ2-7	TGTGCCAGCAGTGGGGGGTCCTACGAGCAGTACTTC	CASSGGSYEQYF
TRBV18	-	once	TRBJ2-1	TGTGCCAGCTCACCACCGGGCGGGTCAGAGCAGTTCTTC	CASSPPGGSEQFF
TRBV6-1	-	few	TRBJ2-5	TGTGCCAGCAGTGAATCTACAGGGACAGAGACCCAGTACTTC	CASSESTGTETQYF
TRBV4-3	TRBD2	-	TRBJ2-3	TGCGCCAGCAGCCAACAGTATAAGACTAGCGGGGGGGCGTATACGCAGTATTTT	CASSQQYKTSGGAYTQYF
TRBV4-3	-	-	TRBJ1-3	TGCGCCAGCAGCCGGGGGCGGTCTGGAAACACCATATATTTT	CASSRGRSGNTIYF
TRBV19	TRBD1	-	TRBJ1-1	TGTGCCAGTAGTTATACAGGGGCGGGGACTGAAGCTTTCTTT	CASSYTGAGTEAFF
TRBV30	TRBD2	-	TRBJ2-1	TGTGCCTGGAGACTCGTCAAGGGACTAGCGGGAGGCAATGAGCAGTTCTTC	CAWRLVKGLAGGNEQFF
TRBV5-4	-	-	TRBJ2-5	TGTGCCAGCAGCTTGGGCGTGGAGACCCAGTACTTC	CASSLGVETQYF
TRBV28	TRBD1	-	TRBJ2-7	TGTGCCAGCAGTCCATGGGACAGCTCCTACGAGCAGTACTTC	CASSPWDSSYEQYF
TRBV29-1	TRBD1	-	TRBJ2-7	TGCAGCGGGCCCCTTCCGACCCCGAGGGGGCTCGGCGAGCAGTACTTC	CSGPLPTPRGLGEQYF
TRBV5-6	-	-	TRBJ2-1	TGTGCCAGCAGCTCCCCAGACCTAGGAGCGGCGACCTACAATGAGCAGTTCTTC	CASSSPDLGAATYNEQFF
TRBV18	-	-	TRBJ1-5	TGTGCCAGCTCACCATTGGGGGCTGGGGGTCAGCCCCAGCATTTT	CASSPLGAGGQPQHF
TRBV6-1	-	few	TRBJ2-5	TGTGCCAGCAGTGTAACAGTTGGGGAGACCCAGTACTTC	CASSVTVGETQYF
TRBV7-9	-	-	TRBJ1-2	TGTGCCAGCAGCTTATTGTCGATTGCAGGTGCAAATGGTGGCTACACCTTC	CASSLLSIAGANGGYTF
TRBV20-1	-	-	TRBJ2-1	TGCAGTGCTCTTCTAGCTATCGAGCAGTTCTTC	CSALLAIEQFF
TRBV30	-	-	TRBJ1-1	TGTGCCTGGAGTGTAGGCGGGGGGTACACTGAAGCTTTCTTT	CAWSVGGGYTEAFF
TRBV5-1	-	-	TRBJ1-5	TGCGCCAGCAGCTTGATGGGGGCCAATCAGCCCCAGCATTTT	CASSLMGANQPQHF
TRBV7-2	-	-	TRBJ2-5	TGTGCCAGCCAAGCTCAAGAGACCCAGTACTTC	CASQAQETQYF
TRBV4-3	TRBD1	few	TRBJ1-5	TGCGCCGCGAAGACAGGGGGCAAGGGGCCCAATCAGCCCCAGCATTTT	CAAKTGGKGPNQPQHF
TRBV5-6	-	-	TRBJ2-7	TGTGCCAACCCTTGGAACCCTCGGGACTACGAGCAGTACTTC	CANPWNPRDYEQYF
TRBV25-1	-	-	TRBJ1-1	TGTGCCAGCAGTGACCTTGAAGCTTTCTTT	CASSDLEAFF
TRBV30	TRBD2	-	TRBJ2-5	TGTGCCCTCGCCAACCTAGCGGGAGATAGAGAGACCCAGTACTTC	CALANLAGDRETQYF
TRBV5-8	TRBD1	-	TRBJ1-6	TGTGCCAGCAGCTGGGGACGACAGGGAACAGCGGCCCTCCACTTT	CASSWGRQGTAALHF
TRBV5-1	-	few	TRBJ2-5	TGCGCCAGCAGCTTGGACAGGGAGACCCAGTACTTC	CASSLDRETQYF
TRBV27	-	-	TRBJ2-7	TGTGCCAGCAGTTTTTTTCGAGGCGAGCAGTACTTC	CASSFFRGEQYF
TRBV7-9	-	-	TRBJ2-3	TGTTCCAGCAGCCCATCCACAGATACGCAGTATTTT	CSSSPSTDTQYF
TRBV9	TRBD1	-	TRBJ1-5	TGTGCCAGCAGCGCCGGACAGGGATTAAGCAATCAGCCCCAGCATTTT	CASSAGQGLSNQPQHF
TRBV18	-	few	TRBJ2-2	TGTGCCAGCTCACCTGGCCAGAGACTCATCAAAAACACCGGGGAGCTGTTTTTT	CASSPGQRLIKNTGELFF
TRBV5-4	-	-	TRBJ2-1	TGTGCCAGCAGCTCCTTGCATAACACCTACAATGAGCAGTTCTTC	CASSSLHNTYNEQFF
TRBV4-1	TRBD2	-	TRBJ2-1	TGCGCCAGCAGCCAAGGCCCGAATGCGGGAGCCAATGAGCAGTTCTTC	CASSQGPNAGANEQFF
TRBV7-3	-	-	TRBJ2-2	TGTGCCAGCAGCCCACAGGGTTCCACCGGGGAGCTGTTTTTT	CASSPQGSTGELFF
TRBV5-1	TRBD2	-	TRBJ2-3	TGCGCCAGCAGCTTGGTTCCAGCGGGACCCACAGATACGCAGTATTTT	CASSLVPAGPTDTQYF
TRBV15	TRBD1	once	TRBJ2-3	TGTGCCACCAGCAGGACAGGGAGCACAGATACGCAGTATTTT	CATSRTGSTDTQYF
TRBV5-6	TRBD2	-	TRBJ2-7	TGTGCCAGCAGCGTGGTGGGGCTAGCGGGTGTCTCCTACGAGCAGTACTTC	CASSVVGLAGVSYEQYF
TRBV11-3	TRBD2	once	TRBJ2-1	TGTGCCAGCAGCTCGAGGGCTAGCGGGAGGGCCGATGAGCAGTTCTTC	CASSSRASGRADEQFF
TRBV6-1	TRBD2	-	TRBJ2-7	TGTGCCAGCAGTGAAGAGACTAGCGGGAGTTACGAGCAGTACTTC	CASSEETSGSYEQYF
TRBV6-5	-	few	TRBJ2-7	TGTGCCAGCAGGGGCTCACTGCCGGAGCAGTACTTC	CASRGSLPEQYF
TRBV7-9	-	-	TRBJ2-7	TGTGCCAGCAGCTTAGGGCTGCAGGGGCGATCCTACGAGCAGTACTTC	CASSLGLQGRSYEQYF
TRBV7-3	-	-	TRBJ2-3	TGTGCCAGCAGCCTCAGCCGGGACATCGATACGCAGTATTTT	CASSLSRDIDTQYF
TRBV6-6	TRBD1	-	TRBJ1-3	TGTGCCAGCAGTCTAGGAGGGACAGCTGGAAACACCATATATTTT	CASSLGGTAGNTIYF
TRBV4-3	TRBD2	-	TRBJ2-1	TGCGCCAGCAGCGGCGCTTCGACTAGCGACAATGAGCAGTTCTTC	CASSGASTSDNEQFF
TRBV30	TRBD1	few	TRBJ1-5	TGTGCCTGGTCAGACAGGGGTCAGCCCCAGCATTTT	CAWSDRGQPQHF
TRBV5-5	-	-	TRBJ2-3	TGTGCCAGCAGATCCGGACATTCTTCAGATACGCAGTATTTT	CASRSGHSSDTQYF
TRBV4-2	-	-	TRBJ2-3	TGTGCCAGCAGCCAAATGGGAGGACGCGATACGCAGTATTTT	CASSQMGGRDTQYF
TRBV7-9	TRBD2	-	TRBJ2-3	TGTGCCAGCAGCTCTAGACTAGCGCTGGGAGATACGCAGTATTTT	CASSSRLALGDTQYF
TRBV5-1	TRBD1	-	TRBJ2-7	TGCGCCAGCAGCGCCGGGACAGGGGGCAACGAGCAGTACTTC	CASSAGTGGNEQYF
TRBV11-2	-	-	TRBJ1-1	TGTGCCAGCAGCTTAGGGGCAGGGGAGACTGAAGCTTTCTTT	CASSLGAGETEAFF
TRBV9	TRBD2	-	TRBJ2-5	TGTGCCAGCAGCGTAGGGTCGGGACTACAGCCTAGGGAGACCCAGTACTTC	CASSVGSGLQPRETQYF
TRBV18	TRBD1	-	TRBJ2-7	TGTGCCAGCTCAGTCGGACAGGAGACCTACGAGCAGTACTTC	CASSVGQETYEQYF
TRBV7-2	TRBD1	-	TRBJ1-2	TGTGCCAGCAGCTCAACTCCGGGACAGGGGTATGGCTACACCTTC	CASSSTPGQGYGYTF